The 18 T cell receptor beta chains reported below all come from one sample, sequenced in a study of blood T cell repertoires in COVID-19. Some clones are missing from TCRdb's copy, which holds only in-frame ones; the method was immunoSEQ multiplex PCR. Of around 140,000 clones listed, approximately 80% are singletons. Input material: peripheral blood. All receptors come from a woman aged 55-69 years with acute or convalescent COVID-19.

V is TRBV28 and J is TRBJ1-1; 7 positions agree with TRBD1. Germline trimming cut 4 bases from V and 10 bases from J; bases unmatched to any gene: 6. The CDR3 is 12 residues long. Germline V gene sequence: CDR1 MDHEN, CDR2 SYDVKM. CDR3 in amino acids: CASSSTGMVAFF. The CDR3 bases are TGTGCCAGCAGTTCGACAGGGATGGTAGCTTTCTTT.

The chain joins TRBV27 to TRBJ2-2; 7 bases are shared with TRBD1. This CDR3 is 15 amino acids long. J lost 4 bases, V lost 4 bases, and 6 bases had no gene match. Per germline, CDR1 MNHEY and CDR2 SMNVEV (reference sequence). As DNA, the CDR3 is TGTGCCAGCAGTTCCCGGGACAGCCTCACCGGGGAGCTGTTTTTT. Its translation is CASSSRDSLTGELFF.

This chain connects TRBV7-3 to TRBJ2-1; the match to TRBD2 covers 11 bases. V shed 9 bases and J 4 bases; nucleotides not matched to a gene: 5. This CDR3 is built from 14 residues. CDR1 SGHTA and CDR2 FQGTGA come from the germline V gene. The DNA for the CDR3 is TGTGCCAGTCGGCTAGCGGGAGGTTACAATGAGCAGTTCTTC. Protein product: CASRLAGGYNEQFF.

The gene calls are TRBV28 and TRBJ2-7; TRBD2 aligns across 9 bases. CDR1 MDHEN and CDR2 SYDVKM come from the germline V gene. The CDR3 contains 14 residues. After removal of 5 bases from V and 2 bases from J, the junction contained 4 bases not matched to a gene. CDR3 amino acids: CASSPLAGAYEQYF. The CDR3 nucleotides read TGTGCCAGCAGTCCATTAGCGGGAGCCTACGAGCAGTACTTC.

This clone was seen more than once but under ten times. The DNA for the CDR3 is TGTGCCAGCAGTTTGCGGGACCCCGGGAACAATGAGCAGTTCTTC. It specifies CASSLRDPGNNEQFF. The chain combines TRBV27 with TRBJ2-1, with a weak D call TRBD2 (6 bases). Germline loops: CDR1 MNHEY, CDR2 SMNVEV (reference sequence). This CDR3 comprises 15 residues. V shed 3 bases and J shed 5 bases, with 14 bases lying between them.

The chain combines TRBV19 with TRBJ1-1; D call uncertain. This CDR3 comprises 13 residues. Trimming cost V 1 base and J 0 bases, with 3 bases left between them. Looked up from germline, CDR1 is LNHDA and CDR2 is SQIVND (reference sequence). Here the CDR3 reads CASSIVMNTEAFF. The CDR3 region has the DNA TGTGCCAGTAGTATAGTTATGAACACTGAAGCTTTCTTT. The full variable domain, with the rest looked up from reference TRBV19 and TRBJ1-1, is DGGITQSPKYLFRKEGQNVTLSCEQNLNHDAMYWYRQDPGQGLRLIYYSQIVNDFQKGDIAEGYSVSREKKESFPLTVTSAQKNPTAFYLCASSIVMNTEAFFGQGTRLTVV.

The CDR3 reads CASSPGSRGPKEETQYF. In DNA form, the CDR3 reads TGTGCCAGCAGCCCCGGAAGCAGGGGGCCCAAGGAAGAGACCCAGTACTTC. The V and J genes are TRBV5-4 and TRBJ2-5, with 8 bases lining up with TRBD1. Looked up from germline, CDR1 is SGHNT and CDR2 is YYREEE (reference sequence). The CDR3 runs to 17 residues. The V segment lost 4 bases and the J segment 3 bases; nucleotides outside the gene matches: 14.

The chain uses TRBV28 and TRBJ2-2, with D maybe TRBD1 (6 bases). The germline CDR1 and CDR2 sequences are MDHEN and SYDVKM. The CDR3 totals 14 residues. V was pared by 3 bases and J by 9 bases, with 14 bases between. The CDR3 reads CASSFNRVEWELFF. CDR3 nucleotide sequence: TGTGCCAGCAGTTTTAACAGGGTGGAGTGGGAGCTGTTTTTT.

The chain has TRBV6-6 and TRBJ1-6; 7 positions match TRBD1. Germline CDR1 MNHNY, CDR2 SVGAGI (reference sequence). V lost 7 bases, J lost 7 bases, and 13 bases stayed unmatched. CDR3 length: 16 amino acids. This chain's CDR3 is CASTNTRTGINSPLHF. For the CDR3, the DNA is TGTGCCAGCACCAACACGCGGACAGGAATAAATTCACCCCTCCACTTT.

This clone was detected only once. CDR3 region: CASSYSYRGYTF. The CDR3 DNA is TGTGCCAGCAGTTACAGTTATCGGGGCTACACCTTC. V and J are TRBV12-3 or TRBV12-4 and TRBJ1-2; D gene uncertain. The ends were cut back, 4 bases at V and 8 bases at J, with 11 bases in the middle. This CDR3 is built from 12 residues.

This chain connects TRBV7-9 to TRBJ1-2; maybe TRBD1 (6 bases). In germline, CDR1 is SEHNR, CDR2 FQNEAQ (reference sequence). Trimming pared 5 bases from V and 8 bases from J, leaving 15 bases between. The CDR3 covers 13 residues. CDR3 sequence reads: CASSNGQYKGYTF. Here the CDR3 DNA reads TGTGCCAGCAGCAACGGACAGTATAAGGGCTACACCTTC.

This clone has only a few counts. The V gene is TRBV2, the J gene TRBJ1-5; D perhaps matches TRBD1 (6 bases). V was cut by 7 bases and J by 7 bases, with 11 bases left in between. The CDR3 consists of 12 residues. Germline V gene data show CDR1 as SNHLY and CDR2 as FYNNEI. CDR3 DNA: TGTGCCAGCAATCTGGGGGCCCAGCCCCAGCATTTT. Its protein product is CASNLGAQPQHF. The entire variable domain, with the rest obtained from reference TRBV2 and TRBJ1-5, is as follows: EPEVTQTPSHQVTQMGQEVILRCVPISNHLYFYWYRQILGQKVEFLVSFYNNEISEKSEIFDDQFSVERPDGSNFTLKIRSTKLEDSAMYFCASNLGAQPQHFGDGTRLSIL.

The V and J genes are TRBV10-1 and TRBJ2-3; 8 bases are a match to TRBD2. The CDR3 consists of 15 residues. Trimming removed 2 bases from V and 3 bases from J; junction bases left unmatched: 4. Germline V gives CDR1 WNHNN, CDR2 SYGVQD (reference sequence). The CDR3 sequence is CASSEASGSTDTQYF. CDR3 sequence (DNA): TGCGCCAGCAGTGAGGCGAGCGGGAGTACAGATACGCAGTATTTT.

This clone came up once. The chain carries TRBV5-1 and TRBJ2-2; no definite D call. V was clipped by 0 bases and J by 6 bases, with 6 bases between them. There are 13 residues in the CDR3. Germline V gene data show CDR1 as SGHRS and CDR2 as YFSETQ. Here the CDR3 DNA reads TGCGCCAGCAGCTTGGCTGGCCCCGGGGAGCTGTTTTTT. Its translation: CASSLAGPGELFF.

The rearrangement links TRBV27 to TRBJ2-2; possibly TRBD2 for D (6 bases). This CDR3 spans 18 amino acids. V was clipped by 2 bases and J by 7 bases, with 23 bases between them. Per germline, CDR1 MNHEY and CDR2 SMNVEV (reference sequence). CDR3 sequence reads: CASSLKPTLARIGGELFF. The CDR3 DNA follows: TGTGCCAGCAGTTTAAAGCCCACCCTAGCGCGGATCGGCGGGGAGCTGTTTTTT.

V gene TRBV15 combines with J gene TRBJ1-2; possibly TRBD1 for D (5 bases). The length of the CDR3 is 16 residues. CDR1 and CDR2 from the germline V gene are LNHNV and YYDKDF (reference sequence). V was pared by 0 bases and J by 3 bases, with 14 bases between. The CDR3 region is CATSRDGAQGDYGYTF. For the CDR3, the DNA is TGTGCCACCAGCAGAGATGGAGCGCAGGGCGACTATGGCTACACCTTC.

CDR3 nucleotide sequence: TGTGCCAGCAGCACGGGGGGACCCCCGGGGGAGCAGTTCTTC. This translates into CASSTGGPPGEQFF. The rearrangement joins TRBV7-9 to TRBJ2-1, with 7 bases identical to TRBD2. V shed 5 bases and J 10 bases; nucleotides not matched to a gene: 11. Germline V CDR1 and CDR2: SEHNR, FQNEAQ (reference sequence). The CDR3 consists of 14 residues.

Only a few counts were recorded for this clone. The chain links TRBV9 to TRBJ2-7; D remains unclear. Trimming shortened V by 2 bases and J by 0 bases, and 9 bases separated the two germline ends. This CDR3 is built from 14 residues. The germline V gene has CDR1 SGDLS and CDR2 YYNGEE. The CDR3 loop reads CASSVYVGSYEQYF. In nucleotides, the CDR3 is TGTGCCAGCAGCGTTTATGTCGGCTCCTACGAGCAGTACTTC.